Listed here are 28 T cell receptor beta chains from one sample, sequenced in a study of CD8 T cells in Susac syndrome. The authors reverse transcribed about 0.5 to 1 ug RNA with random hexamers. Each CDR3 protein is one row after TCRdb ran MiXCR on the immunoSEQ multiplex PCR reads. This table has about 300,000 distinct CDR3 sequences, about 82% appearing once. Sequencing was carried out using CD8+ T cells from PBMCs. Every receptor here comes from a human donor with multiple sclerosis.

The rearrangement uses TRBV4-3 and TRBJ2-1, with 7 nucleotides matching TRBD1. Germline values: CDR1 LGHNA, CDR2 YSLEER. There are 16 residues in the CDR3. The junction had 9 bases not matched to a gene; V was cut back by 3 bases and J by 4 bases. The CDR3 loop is CASSHAQLRGYNEQFF. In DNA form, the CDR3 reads TGCGCCAGCAGCCACGCCCAACTCAGGGGGTACAATGAGCAGTTCTTC.

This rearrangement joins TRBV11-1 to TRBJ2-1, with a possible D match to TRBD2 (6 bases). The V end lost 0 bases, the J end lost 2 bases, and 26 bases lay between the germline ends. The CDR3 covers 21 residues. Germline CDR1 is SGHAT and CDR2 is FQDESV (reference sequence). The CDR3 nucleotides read TGTGCCAGCAGCTTAGCTTTTTACTGGGAGGACGGGGGAGAAGCCTACAATGAGCAGTTCTTC. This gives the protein CASSLAFYWEDGGEAYNEQFF.

CDR3 nucleotides: TGCAGCGTTGTTGGGGCTACGAGCTATGGCTACACCTTC. Translated: CSVVGATSYGYTF. The chain uses TRBV29-1 and TRBJ1-2, with D perhaps matching TRBD1 (5 bases). Trimming left V 4 bases short and J 4 bases short, with 13 bases between. The germline CDR1 and CDR2 sequences are SQVTM and ANQGSEA. CDR3 size: 13 residues.

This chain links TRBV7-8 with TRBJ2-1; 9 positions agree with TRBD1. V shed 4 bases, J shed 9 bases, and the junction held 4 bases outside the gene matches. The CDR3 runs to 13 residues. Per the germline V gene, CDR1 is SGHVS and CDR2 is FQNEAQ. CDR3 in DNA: TGTGCCAGCAGCTGGGACAGGGAAAGTGAGCAGTTCTTC. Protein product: CASSWDRESEQFF.

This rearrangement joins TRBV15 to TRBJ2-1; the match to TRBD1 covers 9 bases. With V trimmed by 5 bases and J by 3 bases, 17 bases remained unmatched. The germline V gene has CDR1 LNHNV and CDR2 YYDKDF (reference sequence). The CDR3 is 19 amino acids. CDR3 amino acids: CATSGTGTGLISIYNEQFF. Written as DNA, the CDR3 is TGTGCCACCAGCGGAACCGGGACAGGGTTAATTAGTATCTACAATGAGCAGTTCTTC.

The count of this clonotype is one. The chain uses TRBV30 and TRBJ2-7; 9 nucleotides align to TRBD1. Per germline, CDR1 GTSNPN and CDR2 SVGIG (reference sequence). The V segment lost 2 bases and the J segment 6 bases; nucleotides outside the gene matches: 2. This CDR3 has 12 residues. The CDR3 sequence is CAWSHRGPEQYF. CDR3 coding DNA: TGTGCCTGGAGTCACAGGGGGCCCGAGCAGTACTTC. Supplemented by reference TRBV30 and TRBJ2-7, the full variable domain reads SQTIHQWPATLVQPVGSPLSLECTVEGTSNPNLYWYRQAAGRGLQLLFYSVGIGQISSEVPQNLSASRPQDRQFILSSKKLLLSDSGFYLCAWSHRGPEQYFGPGTRLTVT.

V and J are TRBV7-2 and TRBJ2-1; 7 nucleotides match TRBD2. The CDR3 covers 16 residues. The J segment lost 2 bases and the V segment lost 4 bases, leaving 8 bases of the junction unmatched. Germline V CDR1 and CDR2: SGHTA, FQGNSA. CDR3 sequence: CASSSTPSGAYNEQFF. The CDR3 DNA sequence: TGTGCCAGCAGCTCAACACCCAGCGGGGCCTACAATGAGCAGTTCTTC.

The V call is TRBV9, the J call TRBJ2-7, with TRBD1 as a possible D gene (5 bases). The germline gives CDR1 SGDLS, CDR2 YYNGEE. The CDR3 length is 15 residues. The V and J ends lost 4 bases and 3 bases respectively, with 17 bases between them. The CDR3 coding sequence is TGTGCCAGCAGCCCAGGAGCAGGGTGTGACTACGAGCAGTACTTC. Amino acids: CASSPGAGCDYEQYF.

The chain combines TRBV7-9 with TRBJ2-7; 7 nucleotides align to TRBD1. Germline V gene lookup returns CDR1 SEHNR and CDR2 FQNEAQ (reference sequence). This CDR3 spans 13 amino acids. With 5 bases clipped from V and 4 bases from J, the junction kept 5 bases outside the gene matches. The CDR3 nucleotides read TGTGCCAGCAGCCCCCCGACAGGGTACGAGCAGTACTTC. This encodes CASSPPTGYEQYF.

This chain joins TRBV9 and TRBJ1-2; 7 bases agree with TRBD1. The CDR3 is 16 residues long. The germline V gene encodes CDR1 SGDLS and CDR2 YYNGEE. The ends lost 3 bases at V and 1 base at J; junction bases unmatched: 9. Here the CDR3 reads CASSGGDSHLNYGYTF. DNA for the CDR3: TGTGCCAGCAGCGGAGGGGACAGCCACCTTAACTATGGCTACACCTTC.

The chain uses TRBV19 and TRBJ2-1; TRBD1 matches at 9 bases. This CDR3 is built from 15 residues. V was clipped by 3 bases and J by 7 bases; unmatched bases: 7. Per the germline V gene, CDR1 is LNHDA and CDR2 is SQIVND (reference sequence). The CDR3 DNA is TGTGCCAGTAGTATTTCCGGGACAGGGAGGAATGAGCAGTTCTTC. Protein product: CASSISGTGRNEQFF.

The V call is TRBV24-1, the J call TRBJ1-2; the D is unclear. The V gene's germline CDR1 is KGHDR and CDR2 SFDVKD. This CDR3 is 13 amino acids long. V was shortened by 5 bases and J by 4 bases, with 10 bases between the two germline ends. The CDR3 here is CATSGSDSYGYTF. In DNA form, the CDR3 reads TGTGCCACCAGTGGTTCGGACTCCTATGGCTACACCTTC.

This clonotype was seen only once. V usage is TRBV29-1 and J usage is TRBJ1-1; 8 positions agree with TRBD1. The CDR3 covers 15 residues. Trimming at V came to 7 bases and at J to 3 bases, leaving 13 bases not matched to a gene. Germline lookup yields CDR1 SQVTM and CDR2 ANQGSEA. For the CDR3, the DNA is TGCAGCGCGTATGTGGGCAGGGGGCTCGACACTGAAGCTTTCTTT. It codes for CSAYVGRGLDTEAFF.

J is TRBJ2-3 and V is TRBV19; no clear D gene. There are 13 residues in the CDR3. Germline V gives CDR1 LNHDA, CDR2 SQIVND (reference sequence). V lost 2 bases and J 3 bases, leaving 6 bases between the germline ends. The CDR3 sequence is CASSIWATDTQYF. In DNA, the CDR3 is TGTGCCAGTAGTATATGGGCTACAGATACGCAGTATTTT.

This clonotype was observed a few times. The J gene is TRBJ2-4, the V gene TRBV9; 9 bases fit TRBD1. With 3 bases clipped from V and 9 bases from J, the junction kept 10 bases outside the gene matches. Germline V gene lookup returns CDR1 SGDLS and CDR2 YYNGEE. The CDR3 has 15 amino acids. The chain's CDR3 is CASSGSGTGMGIQYF. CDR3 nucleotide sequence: TGTGCCAGCAGCGGATCCGGGACAGGGATGGGCATTCAGTACTTC.

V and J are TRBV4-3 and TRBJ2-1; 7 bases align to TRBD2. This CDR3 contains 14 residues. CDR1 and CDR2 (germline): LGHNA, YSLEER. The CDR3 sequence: CATAEEGGYNEQFF. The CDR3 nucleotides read TGCGCGACAGCAGAGGAGGGAGGGTACAATGAGCAGTTCTTC.

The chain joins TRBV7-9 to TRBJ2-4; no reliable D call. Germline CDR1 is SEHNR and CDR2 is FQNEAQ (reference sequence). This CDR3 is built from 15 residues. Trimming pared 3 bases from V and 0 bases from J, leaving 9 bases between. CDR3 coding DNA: TGTGCCAGCAGCTTCAGCCTAGGAGCCAAAAACATTCAGTACTTC. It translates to CASSFSLGAKNIQYF.

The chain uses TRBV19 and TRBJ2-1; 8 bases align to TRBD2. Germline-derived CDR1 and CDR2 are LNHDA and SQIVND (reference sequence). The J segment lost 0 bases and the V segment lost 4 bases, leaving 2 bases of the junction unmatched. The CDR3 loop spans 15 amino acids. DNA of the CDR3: TGTGCCAGTAGTAAAAGCGGGAGCTCCTACAATGAGCAGTTCTTC. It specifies CASSKSGSSYNEQFF. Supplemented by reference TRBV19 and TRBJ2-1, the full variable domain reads DGGITQSPKYLFRKEGQNVTLSCEQNLNHDAMYWYRQDPGQGLRLIYYSQIVNDFQKGDIAEGYSVSREKKESFPLTVTSAQKNPTAFYLCASSKSGSSYNEQFFGPGTRLTVL.

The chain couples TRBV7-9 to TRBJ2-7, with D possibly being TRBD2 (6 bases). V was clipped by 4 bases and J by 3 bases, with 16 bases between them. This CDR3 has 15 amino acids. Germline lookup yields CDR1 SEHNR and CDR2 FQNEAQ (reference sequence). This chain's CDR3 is CASSSGTSELYEQYF. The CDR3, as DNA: TGTGCCAGCAGCTCCGGGACTTCCGAACTCTACGAGCAGTACTTC.

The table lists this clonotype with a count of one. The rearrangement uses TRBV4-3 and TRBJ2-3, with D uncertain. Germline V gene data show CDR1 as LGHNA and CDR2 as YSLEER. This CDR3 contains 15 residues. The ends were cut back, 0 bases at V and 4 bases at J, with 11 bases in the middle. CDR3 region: CASSQDQVPADTQYF. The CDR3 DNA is TGCGCCAGCAGCCAAGATCAGGTCCCGGCAGATACGCAGTATTTT.

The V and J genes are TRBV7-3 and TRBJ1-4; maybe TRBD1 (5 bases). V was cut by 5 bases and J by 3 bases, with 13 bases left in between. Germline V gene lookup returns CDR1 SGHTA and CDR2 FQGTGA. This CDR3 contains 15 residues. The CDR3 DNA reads TGTGCCAGCAGCCTATCCGGGGCTTCTAATGAAAAACTGTTTTTT. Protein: CASSLSGASNEKLFF.

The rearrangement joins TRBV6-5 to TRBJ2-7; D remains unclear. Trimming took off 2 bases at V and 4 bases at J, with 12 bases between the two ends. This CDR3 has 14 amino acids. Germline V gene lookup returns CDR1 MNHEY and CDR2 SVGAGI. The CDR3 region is CASSYGQSPYEQYF. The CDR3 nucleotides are TGTGCCAGCAGTTACGGGCAGTCCCCATACGAGCAGTACTTC.

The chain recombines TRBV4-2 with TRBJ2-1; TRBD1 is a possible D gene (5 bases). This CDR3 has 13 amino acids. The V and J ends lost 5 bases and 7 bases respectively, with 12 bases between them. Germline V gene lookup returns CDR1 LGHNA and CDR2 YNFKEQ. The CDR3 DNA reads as TGTGCCAGCAGCACGACCCAGGGAAATGAGCAGTTCTTC. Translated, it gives CASSTTQGNEQFF.

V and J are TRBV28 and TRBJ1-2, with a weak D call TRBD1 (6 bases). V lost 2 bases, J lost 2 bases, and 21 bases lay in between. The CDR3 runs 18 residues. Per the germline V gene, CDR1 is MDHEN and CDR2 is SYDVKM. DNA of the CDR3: TGTGCCAGCAGTTTACCCCCGGGCATCCAGGGGAAGAACTATGGCTACACCTTC. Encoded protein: CASSLPPGIQGKNYGYTF.

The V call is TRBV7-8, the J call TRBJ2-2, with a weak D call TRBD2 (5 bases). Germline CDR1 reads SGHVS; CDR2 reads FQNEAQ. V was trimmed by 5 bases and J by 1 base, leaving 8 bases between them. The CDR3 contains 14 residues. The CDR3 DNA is TGTGCCAGCAGCCCCGAGGGGAACACCGGGGAGCTGTTTTTT. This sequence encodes CASSPEGNTGELFF. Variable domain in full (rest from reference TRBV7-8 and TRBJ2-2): GAGVSQSPRYKVAKRGQDVALRCDPISGHVSLFWYQQALGQGPEFLTYFQNEAQLDKSGLPSDRFFAERPEGSVSTLKIQRTQQEDSAVYLCASSPEGNTGELFFGEGSRLTVL.

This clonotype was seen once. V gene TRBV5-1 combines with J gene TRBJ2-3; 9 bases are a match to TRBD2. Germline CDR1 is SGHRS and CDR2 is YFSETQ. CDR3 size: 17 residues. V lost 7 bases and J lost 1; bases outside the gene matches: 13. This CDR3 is CASAVGLAGAGTDTQYF. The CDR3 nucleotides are TGCGCCAGCGCGGTCGGTTTAGCGGGAGCGGGCACAGATACGCAGTATTTT.

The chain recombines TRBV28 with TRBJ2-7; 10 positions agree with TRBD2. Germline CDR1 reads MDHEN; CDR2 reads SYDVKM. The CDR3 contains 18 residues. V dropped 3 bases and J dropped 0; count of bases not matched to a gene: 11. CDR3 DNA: TGTGCCAGCAGTTTCCATTTAGGGGCTAGCGGGAGCTCCTACGAGCAGTACTTC. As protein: CASSFHLGASGSSYEQYF.

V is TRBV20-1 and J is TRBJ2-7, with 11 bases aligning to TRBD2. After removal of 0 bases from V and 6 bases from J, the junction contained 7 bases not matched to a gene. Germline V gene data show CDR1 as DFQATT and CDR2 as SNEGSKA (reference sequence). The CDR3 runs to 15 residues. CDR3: CSARDGLAGGSEQYF. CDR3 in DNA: TGCAGTGCTAGAGATGGGCTAGCGGGGGGAAGCGAGCAGTACTTC.